The rows below give T cell receptor beta chains drawn from one sample of a study of OX40 agonist ivuxolimab in advanced cancers. TCRdb's table, derived via immunoSEQ multiplex PCR, lists solely in-frame clones and lacks some. The sample records about 56,000 clones, about nine tenths being singletons. Source: CD4+ or CD8+ T cells sorted from blood, taken in a trial of the OX40 agonist ivuxolimab. These receptors were taken from an adult with an advanced solid tumor such as melanoma, head and neck, liver or kidney cancer. CDR3s include the opening cysteine and the closing phenylalanine or tryptophan. A D gene is named only where the DNA matches it firmly. The size of a clone is reported for some rows only, either as once, few or many, or as a class for expanded clones.

- | TRBJ2-5 | TRBV28 | once | TGTGCCAGCAGCCTCAGAAAAGAAGAGACCCAGTACTTC | CASSLRKEETQYF
- | TRBJ2-3 | TRBV5-1 | - | TGCGCCAGCAGACTCCGGGACACGACCACAGATACGCAGTATTTT | CASRLRDTTTDTQYF
- | TRBJ2-7 | TRBV18 | few | TGTGCCAGCTCACCGGGGGCGGCCTTCTACGAGCAGTACTTC | CASSPGAAFYEQYF
- | TRBJ2-1 | TRBV4-1 | - | TGCGCCAGCAGCCCTGGGGGTGCACAATCCAGCTCCTACAATGAGCAGTTCTTC | CASSPGGAQSSSYNEQFF
- | TRBJ2-1 | TRBV14 | - | TGTGCCAGCAGCCAAGTCGGCGGGTCCGACTACAATGAGCAGTTCTTC | CASSQVGGSDYNEQFF
- | TRBJ2-5 | TRBV2 | once | TGTGCCAGCAGCAAGACAGGCTACCAAGAGACCCAGTACTTC | CASSKTGYQETQYF
- | TRBJ2-5 | TRBV28 | - | TGTGCCAGCAGTTTAAGAGCCACGGAGACCCAGTACTTC | CASSLRATETQYF
- | TRBJ1-5 | TRBV2 | - | TGTGCCAGCAGAGCGGACAGCAGTAATCAGCCCCAGCATTTT | CASRADSSNQPQHF
- | TRBJ2-1 | TRBV7-6 | - | TGTGCCAGCAGCTTCCAGAAGCACAATGAGCAGTTCTTC | CASSFQKHNEQFF
- | TRBJ1-2 | TRBV6-5 | - | TGTGCCAGCAGTTCCCGGACAGCTTTTAACTATGGCTACACCTTC | CASSSRTAFNYGYTF
- | TRBJ2-7 | TRBV30 | - | TGTGCCTGGGGAGACAGGGAGCAGTACTTC | CAWGDREQYF
- | TRBJ2-7 | TRBV5-5 | - | TGTGCCAGCAGCTGGGGCGGGGAGCAGTACTTC | CASSWGGEQYF
- | TRBJ2-1 | TRBV13 | - | TGTGCCAGCGGGGCCCGGGACATCAGCTCCTACAATGAGCAGTTCTTC | CASGARDISSYNEQFF
- | TRBJ1-5 | TRBV7-9 | - | TGTGCCAGCAGCTCGGGTTCGGGGGGGGAGGTCCAGCATTTT | CASSSGSGGEVQHF
TRBD1 | TRBJ2-1 | TRBV9 | - | TGTGCCAGCAGCGAGGGACAGGGGGCGCAAAATGAGCAGTTCTTC | CASSEGQGAQNEQFF
- | TRBJ2-5 | TRBV9 | - | TGTGCCAGCAGCCTAGAGGGGGAGACCCAGTACTTC | CASSLEGETQYF
- | TRBJ1-2 | TRBV29-1 | - | TGCAGCGTTGACACAAGGACAGACCTCTATGGCTACACCTTC | CSVDTRTDLYGYTF
TRBD2 | TRBJ2-1 | TRBV27 | - | TGTGCCAGCACTCCTACGACTAGCGGGAGAAACAATGAGCAGTTCTTC | CASTPTTSGRNNEQFF
- | TRBJ2-7 | TRBV7-9 | - | TGTGCCAGCAGCTTAGTACAGGGACTCGCGGTACGATACGAGCAGTACTTC | CASSLVQGLAVRYEQYF
- | TRBJ2-2 | TRBV6-5 | - | TGTGCCAGCAAAGGGGCGAACACCGGGGAGCTGTTTTTT | CASKGANTGELFF
- | TRBJ1-4 | TRBV23-1 | - | TGCGCCAGCAGTCAATCGCCCCCGGAACTGTTTTTT | CASSQSPPELFF
- | TRBJ1-4 | TRBV7-9 | - | TGTGCCAGCAGCTCGTTTAGACAGACCCCAACTAATGAAAAACTGTTTTTT | CASSSFRQTPTNEKLFF
- | TRBJ2-1 | TRBV23-1 | - | TGCGCCAGCAGTTCGCGGACTACCAATTACAATGAGCAGTTCTTC | CASSSRTTNYNEQFF
- | TRBJ1-1 | TRBV7-6 | few | TGTGCCAGCACCCAGCGGCTGAACACTGAAGCTTTCTTT | CASTQRLNTEAFF
- | TRBJ1-2 | TRBV27 | - | TGTGCCAGCAGTTTTCTGGACAGCGCGATAGTGAGGGGCTACACCTTC | CASSFLDSAIVRGYTF
TRBD1 | TRBJ1-3 | TRBV4-1 | - | TGCGCCAGCAGCCACCTAACCAGGGGGCTTGAAAACACCATATATTTT | CASSHLTRGLENTIYF